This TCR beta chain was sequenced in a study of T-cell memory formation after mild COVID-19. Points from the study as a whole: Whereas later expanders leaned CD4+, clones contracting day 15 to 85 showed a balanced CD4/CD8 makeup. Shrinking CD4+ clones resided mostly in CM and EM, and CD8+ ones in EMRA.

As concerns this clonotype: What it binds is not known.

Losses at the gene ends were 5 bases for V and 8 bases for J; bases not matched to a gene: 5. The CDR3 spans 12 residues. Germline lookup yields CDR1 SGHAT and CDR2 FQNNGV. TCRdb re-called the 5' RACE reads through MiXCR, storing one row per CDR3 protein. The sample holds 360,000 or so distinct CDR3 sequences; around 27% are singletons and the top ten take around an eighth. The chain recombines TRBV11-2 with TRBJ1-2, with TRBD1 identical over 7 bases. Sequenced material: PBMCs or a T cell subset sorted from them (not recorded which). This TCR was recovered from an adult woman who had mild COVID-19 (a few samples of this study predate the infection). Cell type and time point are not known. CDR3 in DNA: TGTGCCAGCAGCCTGACAGGGTCCGGCTACACCTTC. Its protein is CASSLTGSGYTF.